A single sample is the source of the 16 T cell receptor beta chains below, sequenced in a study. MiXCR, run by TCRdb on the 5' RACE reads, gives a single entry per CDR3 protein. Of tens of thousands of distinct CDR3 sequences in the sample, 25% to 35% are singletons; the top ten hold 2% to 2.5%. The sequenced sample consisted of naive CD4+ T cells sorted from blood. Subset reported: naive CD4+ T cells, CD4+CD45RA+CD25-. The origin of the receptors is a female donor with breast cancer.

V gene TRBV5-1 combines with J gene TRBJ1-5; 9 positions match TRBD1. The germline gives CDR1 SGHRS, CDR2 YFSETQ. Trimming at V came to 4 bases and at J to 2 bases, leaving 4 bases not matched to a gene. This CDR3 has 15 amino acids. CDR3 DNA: TGCGCCAGCAGCCCCAGGACAGGGGGCAATCAGCCCCAGCATTTT. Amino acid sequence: CASSPRTGGNQPQHF.

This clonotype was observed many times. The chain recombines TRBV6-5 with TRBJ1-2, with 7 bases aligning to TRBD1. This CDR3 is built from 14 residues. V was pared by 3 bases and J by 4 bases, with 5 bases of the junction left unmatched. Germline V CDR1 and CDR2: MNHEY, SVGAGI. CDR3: CASSYRDRFYGYTF. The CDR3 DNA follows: TGTGCCAGCAGTTATCGGGACAGATTCTATGGCTACACCTTC.

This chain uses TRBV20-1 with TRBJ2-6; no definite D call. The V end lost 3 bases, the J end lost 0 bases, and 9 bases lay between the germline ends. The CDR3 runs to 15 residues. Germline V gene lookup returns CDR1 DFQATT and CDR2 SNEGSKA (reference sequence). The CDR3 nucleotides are TGCAGTGCTAGCCCCCCACTCTCTGGGGCCAACGTCCTGACTTTC. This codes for CSASPPLSGANVLTF.

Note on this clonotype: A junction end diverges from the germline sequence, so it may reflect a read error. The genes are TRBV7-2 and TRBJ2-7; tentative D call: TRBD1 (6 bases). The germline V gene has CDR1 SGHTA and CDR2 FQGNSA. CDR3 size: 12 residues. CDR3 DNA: TGTGCCAGCAGTCGTACAGGGCTCGAGCTGTACTTC. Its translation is CASSRTGLELYF.

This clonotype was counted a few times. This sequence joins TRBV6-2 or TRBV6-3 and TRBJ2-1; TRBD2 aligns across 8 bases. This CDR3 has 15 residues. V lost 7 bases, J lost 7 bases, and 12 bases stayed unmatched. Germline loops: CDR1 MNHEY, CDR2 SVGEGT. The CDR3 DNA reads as TGTGCCAGCACTAAAGATAGCGGGACGGGTAATGAGCAGTTCTTC. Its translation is CASTKDSGTGNEQFF.

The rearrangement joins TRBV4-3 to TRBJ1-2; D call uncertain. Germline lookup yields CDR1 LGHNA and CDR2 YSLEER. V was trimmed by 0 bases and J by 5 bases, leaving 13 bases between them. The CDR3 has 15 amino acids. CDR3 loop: CASSQEVRFTYGYTF. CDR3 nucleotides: TGCGCCAGCAGCCAAGAGGTCCGGTTTACGTATGGCTACACCTTC.

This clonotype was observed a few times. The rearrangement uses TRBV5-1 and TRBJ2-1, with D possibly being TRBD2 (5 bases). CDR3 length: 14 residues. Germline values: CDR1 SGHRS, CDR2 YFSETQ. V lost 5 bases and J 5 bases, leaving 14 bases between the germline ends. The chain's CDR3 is CASSSRGEHNEQFF. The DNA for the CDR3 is TGCGCCAGCAGTTCACGGGGAGAGCACAATGAGCAGTTCTTC.

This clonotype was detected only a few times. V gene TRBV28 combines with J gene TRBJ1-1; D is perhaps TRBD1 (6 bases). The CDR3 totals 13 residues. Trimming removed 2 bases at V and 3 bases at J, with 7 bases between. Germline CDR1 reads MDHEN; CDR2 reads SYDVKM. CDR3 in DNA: TGTGCCAGCAGTTTAGGACAGTACACTGAAGCTTTCTTT. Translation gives CASSLGQYTEAFF.

This chain's CDR3 is CASSVRQGNGNTQYF. CDR3 coding DNA: TGTGCCAGCAGCGTAAGGCAGGGCAATGGGAATACGCAGTATTTT. The chain is built from TRBV11-2 and TRBJ2-3, with a possible D match to TRBD1 (5 bases). V was pared by 5 bases and J by 7 bases, with 19 bases between. Germline V gene sequence: CDR1 SGHAT, CDR2 FQNNGV. This CDR3 has 15 residues.

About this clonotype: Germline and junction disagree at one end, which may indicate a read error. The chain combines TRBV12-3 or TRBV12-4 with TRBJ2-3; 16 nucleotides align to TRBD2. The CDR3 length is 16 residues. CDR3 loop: CASSPGTSGRADTQYF. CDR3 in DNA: TGTGCCAGCAGCCCCGGGACTAGCGGGAGGGCAGATACGCAGTACTTT.

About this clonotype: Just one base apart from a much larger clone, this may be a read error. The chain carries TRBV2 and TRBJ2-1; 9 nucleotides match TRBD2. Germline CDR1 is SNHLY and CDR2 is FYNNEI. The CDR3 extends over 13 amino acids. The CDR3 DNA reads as TGTGCCAGCATTTCCGGGACTAGCAATGTGCAGTTCTTC. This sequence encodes CASISGTSNVQFF.

The CDR3 DNA is TGTGCCAGCTCCGACAGTGGTGAAAAACTGTTTTTT. It specifies CASSDSGEKLFF. This chain uses TRBV4-2 with TRBJ1-4; TRBD1 is a possible D gene (5 bases). Trimming removed 8 bases at V and 7 bases at J, with 11 bases between. The CDR3 extends over 12 amino acids. CDR1 LGHNA and CDR2 YNFKEQ come from the germline V gene.

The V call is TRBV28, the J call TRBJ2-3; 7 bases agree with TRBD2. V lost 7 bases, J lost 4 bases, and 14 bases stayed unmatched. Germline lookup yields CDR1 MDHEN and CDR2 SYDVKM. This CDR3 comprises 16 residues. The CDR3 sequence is CASTTLGGSGADTQYF. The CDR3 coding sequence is TGTGCCAGCACCACTCTGGGCGGGAGCGGTGCAGATACGCAGTATTTT.

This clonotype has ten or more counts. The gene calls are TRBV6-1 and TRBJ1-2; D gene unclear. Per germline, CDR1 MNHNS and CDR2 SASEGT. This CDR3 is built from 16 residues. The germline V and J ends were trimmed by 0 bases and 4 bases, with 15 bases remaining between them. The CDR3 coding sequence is TGTGCCAGCAGTGAAGCGATTAGGGTGGAGTCCTATGGCTACACCTTC. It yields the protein CASSEAIRVESYGYTF.

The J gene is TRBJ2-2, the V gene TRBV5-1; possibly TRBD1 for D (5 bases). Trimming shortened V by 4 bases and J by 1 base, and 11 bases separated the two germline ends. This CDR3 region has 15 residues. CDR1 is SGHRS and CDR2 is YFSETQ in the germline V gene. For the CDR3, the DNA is TGCGCCAGCAGCCAGAGTACAGGGAACACCGGGGAGCTGTTTTTT. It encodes CASSQSTGNTGELFF.

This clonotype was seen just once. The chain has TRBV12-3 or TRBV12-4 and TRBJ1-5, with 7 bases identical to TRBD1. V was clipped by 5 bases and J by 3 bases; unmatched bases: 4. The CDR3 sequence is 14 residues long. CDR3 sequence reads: CASSRDRLNQPQHF. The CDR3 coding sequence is TGTGCCAGCAGTCGGGACAGACTCAATCAGCCCCAGCATTTT.